Sequencing of this T cell receptor beta chain was carried out in a study of T cell changes during pregnancy in multiple sclerosis. Using immunoSEQ multiplex PCR, the repertoire was profiled, and TCRdb retains in-frame clones only, with some absent. The table includes just under 85,000 clones, approximately 89% detected once. V lost 8 bases to trimming and J lost 0 bases, with 8 bases between them. This CDR3 spans 14 amino acids. The germline CDR1 and CDR2 sequences are MDHEN and SYDVKM. The source material was peripheral blood, sampled in the first trimester of pregnancy. This chain links TRBV28 with TRBJ1-6; D gene unclear. The sequence was collected from a female donor with multiple sclerosis, enrolled in a pregnancy study. The CDR3 is CASSLSSYNSPLHF. In DNA, the CDR3 is TGTGCCAGCTCACTGAGCTCCTATAATTCACCCCTCCACTTT.